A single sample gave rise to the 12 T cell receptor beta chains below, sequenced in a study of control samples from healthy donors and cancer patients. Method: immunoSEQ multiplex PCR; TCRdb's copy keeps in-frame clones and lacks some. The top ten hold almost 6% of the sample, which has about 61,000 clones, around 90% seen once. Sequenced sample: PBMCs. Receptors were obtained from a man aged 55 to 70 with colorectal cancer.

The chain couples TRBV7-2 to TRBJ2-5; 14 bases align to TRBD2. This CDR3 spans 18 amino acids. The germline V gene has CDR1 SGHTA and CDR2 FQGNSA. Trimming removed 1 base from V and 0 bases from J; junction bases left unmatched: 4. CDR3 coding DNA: TGTGCCAGCAGCTTAGGGACTAGCGGGGGGCGAAACCAAGAGACCCAGTACTTC. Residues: CASSLGTSGGRNQETQYF.

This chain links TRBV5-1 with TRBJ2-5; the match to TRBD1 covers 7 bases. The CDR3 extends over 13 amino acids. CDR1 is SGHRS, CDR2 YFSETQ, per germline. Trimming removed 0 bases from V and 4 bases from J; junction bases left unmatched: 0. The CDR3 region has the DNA TGCGCCAGCAGCTTGGGACAGGGAGAGACCCAGTACTTC. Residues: CASSLGQGETQYF.

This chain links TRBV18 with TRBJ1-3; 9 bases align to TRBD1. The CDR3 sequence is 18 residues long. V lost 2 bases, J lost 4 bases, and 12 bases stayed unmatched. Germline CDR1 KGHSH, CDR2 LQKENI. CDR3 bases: TGTGCCAGCTCACCATATGACAGGGGGTCGTCGAGAGGAAACACCATATATTTT. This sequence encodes CASSPYDRGSSRGNTIYF.

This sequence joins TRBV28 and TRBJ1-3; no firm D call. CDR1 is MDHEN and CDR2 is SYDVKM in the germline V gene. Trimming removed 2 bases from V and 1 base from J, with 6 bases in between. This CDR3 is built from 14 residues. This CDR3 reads CASSLNRSGNTIYF. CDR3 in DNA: TGTGCCAGCAGTTTAAATAGATCTGGAAACACCATATATTTT.

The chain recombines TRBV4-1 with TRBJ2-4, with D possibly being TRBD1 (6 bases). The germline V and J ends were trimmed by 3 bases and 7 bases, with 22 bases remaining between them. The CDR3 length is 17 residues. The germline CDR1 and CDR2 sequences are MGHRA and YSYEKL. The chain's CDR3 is CASSQERGSGARNIQYF. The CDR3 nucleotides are TGCGCCAGCAGCCAGGAAAGGGGGTCTGGGGCAAGGAACATTCAGTACTTC.

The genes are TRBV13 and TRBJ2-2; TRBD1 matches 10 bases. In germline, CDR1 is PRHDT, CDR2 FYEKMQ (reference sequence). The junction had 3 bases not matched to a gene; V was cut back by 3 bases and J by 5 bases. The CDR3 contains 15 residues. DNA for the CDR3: TGTGCCAGCAGCTTCAGGACAGGGGGGACCGGGGAGCTGTTTTTT. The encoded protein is CASSFRTGGTGELFF.

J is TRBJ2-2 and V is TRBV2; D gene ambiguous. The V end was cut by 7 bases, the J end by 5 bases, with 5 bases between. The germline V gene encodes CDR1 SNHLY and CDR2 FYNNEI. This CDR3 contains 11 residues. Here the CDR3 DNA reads TGTGCCAGCACAGAGACCGGGGAGCTGTTTTTT. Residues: CASTETGELFF.

This CDR3 reads CASSLVTGAGYEQYF. Here the CDR3 DNA reads TGCGCCAGCAGCTTGGTCACGGGGGCCGGGTACGAGCAGTACTTC. The J gene is TRBJ2-7, the V gene TRBV5-1; either TRBD1 or TRBD2 may fit D (6 bases each). CDR1 is SGHRS and CDR2 is YFSETQ in the germline V gene. Between the trimmed V and J ends, which lost 0 bases and 4 bases, there was a span of 14 bases. The CDR3 loop spans 15 amino acids.

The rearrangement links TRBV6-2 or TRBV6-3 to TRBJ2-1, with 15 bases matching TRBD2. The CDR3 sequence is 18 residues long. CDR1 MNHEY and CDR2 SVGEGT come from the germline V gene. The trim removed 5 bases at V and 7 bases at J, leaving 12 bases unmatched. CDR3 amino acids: CASSQGTSGGSSRNEQFF. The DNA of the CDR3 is TGTGCCAGCAGTCAAGGGACTAGCGGGGGGTCCTCGAGAAATGAGCAGTTCTTC.

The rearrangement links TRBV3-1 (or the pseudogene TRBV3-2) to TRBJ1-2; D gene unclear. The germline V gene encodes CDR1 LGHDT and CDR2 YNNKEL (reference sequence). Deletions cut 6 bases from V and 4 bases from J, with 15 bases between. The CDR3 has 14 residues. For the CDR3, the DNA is TGTGCCAGCAGACCACTGGACGGACCCTATGGCTACACCTTC. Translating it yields CASRPLDGPYGYTF.

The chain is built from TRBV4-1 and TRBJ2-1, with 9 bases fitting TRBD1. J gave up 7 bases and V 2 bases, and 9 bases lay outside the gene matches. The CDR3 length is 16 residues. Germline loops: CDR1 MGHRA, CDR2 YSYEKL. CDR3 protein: CASSQPSGTGLNEQFF. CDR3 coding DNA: TGCGCCAGCAGCCAACCTTCCGGGACAGGGCTGAATGAGCAGTTCTTC.

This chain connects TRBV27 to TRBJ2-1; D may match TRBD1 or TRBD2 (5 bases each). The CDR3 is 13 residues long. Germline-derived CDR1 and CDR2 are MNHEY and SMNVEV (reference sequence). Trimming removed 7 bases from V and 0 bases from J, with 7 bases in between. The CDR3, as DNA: TGTGCCAGCACAGGGAGCTCCTACAATGAGCAGTTCTTC. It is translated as CASTGSSYNEQFF.